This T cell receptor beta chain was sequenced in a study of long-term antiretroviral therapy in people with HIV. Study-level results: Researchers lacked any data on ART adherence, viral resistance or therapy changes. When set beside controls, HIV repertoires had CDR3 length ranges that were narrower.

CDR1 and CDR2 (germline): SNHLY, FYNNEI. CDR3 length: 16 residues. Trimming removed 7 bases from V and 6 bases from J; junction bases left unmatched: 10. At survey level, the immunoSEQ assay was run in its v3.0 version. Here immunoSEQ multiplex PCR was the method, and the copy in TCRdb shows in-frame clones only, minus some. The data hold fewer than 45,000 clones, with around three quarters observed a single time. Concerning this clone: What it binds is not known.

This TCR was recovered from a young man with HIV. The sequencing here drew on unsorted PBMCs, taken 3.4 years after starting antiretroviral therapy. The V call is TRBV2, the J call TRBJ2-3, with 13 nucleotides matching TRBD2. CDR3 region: CASTRIGLAGDDTQYF. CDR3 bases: TGTGCCAGCACCAGGATAGGACTAGCGGGAGACGATACGCAGTATTTT.